Listed here are 18 T cell receptor beta chains from one sample, sequenced in a study of blood T cell repertoires in COVID-19 (dated by TCRdb to the early 2020s). Libraries were constructed by the immunoSEQ multiplex PCR assay. Not all clones reach the TCRdb copy of this immuneACCESS table, which keeps in-frame sequences only. Checked studies attribute under half of the gap to unresolved V genes and leave the rest unexplained. Across this sample there are about 160,000 clones, with 90% seen only once. Roughly a sixth of the sample is held by the ten biggest clonotypes. Sequenced sample: peripheral blood. The receptors here all came from a man in his 60s with active or convalescent COVID-19.

The chain is built from TRBV5-6 and TRBJ1-2; no clear D. The germline V gene encodes CDR1 SGHDT and CDR2 YYEEEE. Trimming cost V 1 base and J 7 bases, with 11 bases left between them. The CDR3 covers 13 residues. The CDR3 sequence: CASSLQISTGYTF. As DNA, the CDR3 is TGTGCCAGCAGCTTGCAGATAAGTACTGGCTACACCTTC.

The chain uses TRBV2 and TRBJ1-2; 7 nucleotides match TRBD1. CDR1 is SNHLY, CDR2 FYNNEI, per germline. The CDR3 runs to 12 residues. V trimming: 9 bases; J trimming: 7 bases; junction bases outside the gene matches: 8. The CDR3 sequence is CARTGESGGYTF. DNA for the CDR3: TGTGCCAGAACAGGGGAATCAGGTGGCTACACCTTC.

The rearrangement uses TRBV11-2 and TRBJ2-2, with 8 bases identical to TRBD1. The CDR3 covers 17 residues. V was pared by 1 base and J by 3 bases, with 7 bases of the junction left unmatched. The germline CDR1 and CDR2 sequences are SGHAT and FQNNGV. The CDR3 loop reads CASSLGTGRSYTGELFF. The CDR3 DNA sequence: TGTGCCAGCAGCTTAGGGACAGGGAGGTCCTACACCGGGGAGCTGTTTTTT.

The CDR3 loop reads CASAGGAMGNSPLHF. The CDR3 DNA reads TGTGCCAGTGCTGGGGGGGCAATGGGAAATTCACCCCTCCACTTT. The rearrangement joins TRBV19 to TRBJ1-6, with a tentative D call TRBD1 (6 bases). The germline gives CDR1 LNHDA, CDR2 SQIVND (reference sequence). The CDR3 loop spans 15 amino acids. Trimming left V 8 bases short and J 7 bases short, with 18 bases between.

The CDR3 nucleotides read TGTGCCAGCAGCTTAGTTTCGCAGGGGGCGCGTGAAAAACTGTTTTTT. This codes for CASSLVSQGAREKLFF. V is TRBV7-6 and J is TRBJ1-4; 8 bases are shared with TRBD1. The germline V gene encodes CDR1 SGHVS and CDR2 FNYEAQ. The CDR3 is 16 residues long. The junction had 8 bases not matched to a gene; V was cut back by 1 base and J by 7 bases.

The CDR3 sequence is CASSLQGANYGYTF. In DNA form, the CDR3 reads TGCGCCAGCAGCTTGCAGGGGGCAAACTATGGCTACACCTTC. The chain has TRBV5-1 and TRBJ1-2; 8 bases match TRBD1. Trimming took 1 base from V and 2 from J; bases not matched to a gene: 1. In germline, CDR1 is SGHRS, CDR2 YFSETQ. The CDR3 is 14 residues long. The variable domain in full, completed from reference TRBV5-1 and TRBJ1-2, reads KAGVTQTPRYLIKTRGQQVTLSCSPISGHRSVSWYQQTPGQGLQFLFEYFSETQRNKGNFPGRFSGRQFSNSRSEMNVSTLELGDSALYLCASSLQGANYGYTFGSGTRLTVV.

The rearrangement uses TRBV6-5 and TRBJ2-2; 7 bases line up with TRBD1. V trimming: 0 bases; J trimming: 4 bases; junction bases outside the gene matches: 5. CDR3 length: 16 amino acids. From germline, CDR1 is MNHEY and CDR2 SVGAGI. CDR3 sequence: CASSYSATGPTGELFF. The CDR3 DNA reads as TGTGCCAGCAGTTACTCCGCGACAGGGCCCACCGGGGAGCTGTTTTTT.

The rearrangement uses TRBV21-1 and TRBJ1-5; the D segment call TRBD1 is taken from the table without a DNA check. TRBV21-1 is a known pseudogene. The CDR3 covers 16 residues. The CDR3: CASSPGQGERDKPQHF. The CDR3 nucleotides are TGTGCCAGCAGCCCCGGACAGGGAGAAAGGGACAAGCCCCAGCATTTT.

The chain is built from TRBV10-3 and TRBJ2-2; no reliable D call. The CDR3 length is 15 residues. CDR1 is ENHRY, CDR2 SYGVKD, per germline. Trimming removed 0 bases at V and 2 bases at J, with 7 bases between. The CDR3 nucleotides are TGTGCCATCAGTGAGTCGCGCGGAAACACCGGGGAGCTGTTTTTT. This translates into CAISESRGNTGELFF.

This chain links TRBV19 with TRBJ1-1; 7 bases map to TRBD1. The germline V gene encodes CDR1 LNHDA and CDR2 SQIVND (reference sequence). Trimming took 6 bases from V and 4 from J; bases not matched to a gene: 11. The CDR3 runs to 15 residues. In DNA, the CDR3 is TGTGCCAGTAGAGAATTCCCAGGGGGTATCACTGAAGCTTTCTTT. Translation: CASREFPGGITEAFF.

The chain is built from TRBV19 and TRBJ1-2, with TRBD1 matching over 10 bases. Germline CDR1 reads LNHDA; CDR2 reads SQIVND (reference sequence). The CDR3 covers 15 residues. Losses at the gene ends were 6 bases for V and 3 bases for J; bases not matched to a gene: 7. The CDR3 region has the DNA TGTGCCAGTAGACCGGGACAGGGGTTTGACTATGGCTACACCTTC. This translates into CASRPGQGFDYGYTF.

Here the CDR3 reads CASSPPRTGGVGGTDTQYF. CDR3 sequence (DNA): TGTGCCAGCAGTCCGCCCCGGACAGGGGGCGTTGGTGGCACAGATACGCAGTATTTT. The chain is built from TRBV21-1 and TRBJ2-3; the D call in the table, TRBD1, was not verified against the DNA. TRBV21-1 is labeled a pseudogene. The CDR3 consists of 19 residues.

This sequence joins TRBV3-1 (or the pseudogene TRBV3-2) and TRBJ2-1, with 12 bases aligning to TRBD2. J lost 2 bases, V lost 2 bases, and 4 bases had no gene match. CDR1 and CDR2 from the germline V gene are LGHDT and YNNKEL (reference sequence). The CDR3 runs 17 residues. This CDR3 is CASSQLTSGRTYNEQFF. CDR3 nucleotide sequence: TGTGCCAGCAGCCAACTGACTAGCGGGAGAACCTACAATGAGCAGTTCTTC.

V and J are TRBV12-3 or TRBV12-4 and TRBJ2-5; D is unresolved. This CDR3 comprises 12 residues. Trimming cost V 5 bases and J 2 bases, with 6 bases left between them. For the CDR3, the DNA is TGTGCCAGCAGTCTTATTCAAGAGACCCAGTACTTC. Translated: CASSLIQETQYF.

DNA of the CDR3: TGTGCCAGCTCACCACCACTCTCTAAAAACACTGAAGCTTTCTTT. Residues: CASSPPLSKNTEAFF. This sequence joins TRBV18 and TRBJ1-1; D is unresolved. V lost 0 bases and J lost 2, with 10 bases in between. In germline, CDR1 is KGHSH, CDR2 LQKENI. CDR3 length: 15 amino acids. Based on the CDR3 plus reference TRBV18 and TRBJ1-1, the full variable domain is NAGVMQNPRHLVRRRGQEARLRCSPMKGHSHVYWYRQLPEEGLKFMVYLQKENIIDESGMPKERFSAEFPKEGPSILRIQQVVRGDSAAYFCASSPPLSKNTEAFFGQGTRLTVV.

The CDR3 DNA reads TGTGCCAGCAGCTTAGGGGGACTAGCGGGCACAGATACGCAGTATTTT. It codes for CASSLGGLAGTDTQYF. The J gene is TRBJ2-3, the V gene TRBV7-2, with 11 bases lining up with TRBD2. Germline loops: CDR1 SGHTA, CDR2 FQGNSA. This CDR3 spans 16 amino acids. Unmatched junction bases numbered 1, after V lost 1 base and J lost 1 base.

The V call is TRBV11-2, the J call TRBJ2-3; a weak D match, TRBD2 (6 bases). The CDR3 loop spans 15 amino acids. CDR1 and CDR2 (germline): SGHAT, FQNNGV. V was shortened by 0 bases and J by 0 bases, with 7 bases between the two germline ends. In nucleotides, the CDR3 is TGTGCCAGCAGCTTAGAGCGGGGTAGCACAGATACGCAGTATTTT. Encoded protein: CASSLERGSTDTQYF. Complete variable domain (other parts from reference TRBV11-2 and TRBJ2-3): EAGVAQSPRYKIIEKRQSVAFWCNPISGHATLYWYQQILGQGPKLLIQFQNNGVVDDSQLPKDRFSAERLKGVDSTLKIQPAKLEDSAVYLCASSLERGSTDTQYFGPGTRLTVL.

This chain joins TRBV3-1 (or the pseudogene TRBV3-2) and TRBJ1-6, with 9 bases aligning to TRBD1. The CDR3 runs to 15 residues. Germline lookup yields CDR1 LGHDT and CDR2 YNNKEL (reference sequence). J gave up 14 bases and V 0 bases, and 8 bases lay outside the gene matches. The CDR3 nucleotides read TGTGCCAGCAGCCAAGAGAGGACAGGGGTCTGGGCCCTCCACTTT. Protein product: CASSQERTGVWALHF.